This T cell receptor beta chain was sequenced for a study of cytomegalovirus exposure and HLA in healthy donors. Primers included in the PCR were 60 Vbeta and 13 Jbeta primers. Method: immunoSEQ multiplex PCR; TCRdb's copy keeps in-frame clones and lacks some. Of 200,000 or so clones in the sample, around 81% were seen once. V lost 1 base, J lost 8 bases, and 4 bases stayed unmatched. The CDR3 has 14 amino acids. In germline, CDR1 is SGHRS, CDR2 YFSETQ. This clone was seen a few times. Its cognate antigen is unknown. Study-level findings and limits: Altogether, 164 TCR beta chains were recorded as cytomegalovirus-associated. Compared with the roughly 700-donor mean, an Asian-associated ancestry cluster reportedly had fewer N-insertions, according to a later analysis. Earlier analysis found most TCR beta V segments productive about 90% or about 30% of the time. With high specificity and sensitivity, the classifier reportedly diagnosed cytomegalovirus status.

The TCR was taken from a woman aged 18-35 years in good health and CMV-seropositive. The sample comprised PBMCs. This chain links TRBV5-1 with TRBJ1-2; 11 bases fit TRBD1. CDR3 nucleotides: TGCGCCAGCAGCTTGCGGGACAGGGGGGGAGGCTACACCTTC. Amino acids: CASSLRDRGGGYTF. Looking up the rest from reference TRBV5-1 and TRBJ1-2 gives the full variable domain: KAGVTQTPRYLIKTRGQQVTLSCSPISGHRSVSWYQQTPGQGLQFLFEYFSETQRNKGNFPGRFSGRQFSNSRSEMNVSTLELGDSALYLCASSLRDRGGGYTFGSGTRLTVV.